This T cell receptor (beta chain) was sequenced during a study of cytomegalovirus exposure and HLA in healthy donors. At the level of the study: Roughly 92 million unique TCRs, all from HLA-typed donors, were included in an early release of the data. Study-wide results and caveats: Follow-up analysis found HLA locus-dependent TCR association rates, highest for DRB1 and lowest for HLA-C. A classifier reportedly called cytomegalovirus status with high sensitivity and specificity.

In germline, CDR1 is SGHTA, CDR2 FQGNSA. Trimming left V 3 bases short and J 0 bases short, with 8 bases between. The CDR3 has 14 residues. The PCR contained 60 Vbeta and 13 Jbeta primers. Sequencing used immunoSEQ multiplex PCR; TCRdb keeps in-frame clones, though not all of them. This table holds about 140,000 clones, around 82% found once. Regarding this clone: Its target is unknown.

Sample: PBMCs. The rearrangement joins TRBV7-2 to TRBJ1-1; tentatively, D is TRBD1 (6 bases). The origin of this receptor is a man aged 45-65 years in good health and CMV-seronegative. CDR3 coding DNA: TGTGCCAGCAGCTTCGACAGGATGAACACTGAAGCTTTCTTT. It is translated as CASSFDRMNTEAFF. Combining the CDR3 with reference TRBV7-2 and TRBJ1-1 gives the whole variable domain GAGVSQSPSNKVTEKGKDVELRCDPISGHTALYWYRQSLGQGLEFLIYFQGNSAPDKSGLPSDRFSAERTGGSVSTLTIQRTQQEDSAVYLCASSFDRMNTEAFFGQGTRLTVV.